Detailed here is one T cell receptor (beta chain). Its antigen is unknown. Within one base of it there is no much larger clone, and no base qualities were kept. This specimen comes from a study of control samples from healthy donors and cancer patients (dated by TCRdb to about 2020). Receptor amplification or capture employed the immunoSEQ multiplex PCR assay. Drawn from immuneACCESS, this table holds only the in-frame rearrangements with V and J called that TCRdb kept. Clones are partly lost; checked studies trace under half to an unresolved V gene and leave the rest unexplained. For this sample the table gives tens of thousands of clones, of which roughly 83% were detected only once. 38% of the sample lies in the top ten. Sequenced: PBMCs. The clonotype comes from a man between 65 and 85 years old with lung cancer.

The CDR3 region has the sequence CASSKAAAVSYEQYF. The DNA reads as follows: TGTGCCAGCAGCAAAGCCGCGGCAGTCTCCTACGAGCAGTACTTC. In this chain, TRBV21-1 is recombined with TRBJ2-7; the D segment call TRBD2 is taken from the table without a DNA check. TRBV21-1 is given as a pseudogene. Taken from cysteine to phenylalanine, the CDR3 has 15 residues. Only CDR3 DNA remains: 45 bases, in frame from the first base.